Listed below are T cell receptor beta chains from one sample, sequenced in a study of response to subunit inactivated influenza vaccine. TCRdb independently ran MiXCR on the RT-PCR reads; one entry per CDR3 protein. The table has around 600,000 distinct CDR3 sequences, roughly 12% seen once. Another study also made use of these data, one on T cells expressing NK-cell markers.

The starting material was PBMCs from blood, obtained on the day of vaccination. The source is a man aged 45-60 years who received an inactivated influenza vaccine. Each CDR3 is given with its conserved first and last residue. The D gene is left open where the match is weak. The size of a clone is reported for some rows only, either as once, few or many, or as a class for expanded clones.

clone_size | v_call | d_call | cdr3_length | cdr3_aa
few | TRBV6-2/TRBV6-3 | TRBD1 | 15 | CASRITGAITGELFF
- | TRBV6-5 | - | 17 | CASSYSFWRQTQETQYF
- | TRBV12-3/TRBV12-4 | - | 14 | CASSLSSAGWKQFF
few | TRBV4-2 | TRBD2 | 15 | CASSPEAGGRDEQYF
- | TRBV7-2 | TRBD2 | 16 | CASSSGLAGFYNEQFF
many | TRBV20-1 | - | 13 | CSAGRHGHNEQYF
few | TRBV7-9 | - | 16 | CASSAVNVGGYNEQFF
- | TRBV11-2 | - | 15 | CASSLVVQVNTEAFF
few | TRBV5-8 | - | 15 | CASSLGARFQTEAFF
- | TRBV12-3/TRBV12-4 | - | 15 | CASIPEVEGTGELFF
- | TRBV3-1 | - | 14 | CASSPPGVNSPLHF
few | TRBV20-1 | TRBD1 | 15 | CSARGSSTGYNEQFF
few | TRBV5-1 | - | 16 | CASSSQGGGAPNEQYF
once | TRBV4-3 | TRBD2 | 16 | CASSQDTSGSRNEQFF
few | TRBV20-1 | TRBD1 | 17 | CSARTGTGHLQNSPLHF
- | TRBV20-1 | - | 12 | CSAKQPSYEQYF
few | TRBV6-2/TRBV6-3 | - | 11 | CASTNEGVGFF
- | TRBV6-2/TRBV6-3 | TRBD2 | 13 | CASAGAGTGELFF
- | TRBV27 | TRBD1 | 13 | CASTLVTGGEQYF
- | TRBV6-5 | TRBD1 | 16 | CASSDSGPGGGNEQFF
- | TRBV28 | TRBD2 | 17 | CASSLFSSGHQTGELFF
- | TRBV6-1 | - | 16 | CASTVLNRDLYNEQFF
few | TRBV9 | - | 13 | CASSVGANTEAFF
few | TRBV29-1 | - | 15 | CRIQGGEDSYNEQFF
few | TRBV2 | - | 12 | CARSFGEPGAFF
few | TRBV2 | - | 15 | CASRSGGGNQETQYF
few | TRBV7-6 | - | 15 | CASSLFTSSGETQYF
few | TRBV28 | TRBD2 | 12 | CASRPAGGDQYF
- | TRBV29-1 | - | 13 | CSIDRGRGETQYF
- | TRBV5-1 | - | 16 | CASSMGTGISLETQYF
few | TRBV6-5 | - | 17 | CASSYSTPGGPYNEQFF
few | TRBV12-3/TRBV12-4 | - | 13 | CASNIAANNEQFF
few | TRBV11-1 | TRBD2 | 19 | CASSPRLAGFRSSYNEQFF
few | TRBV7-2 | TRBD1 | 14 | CASSNDRGRGGYTF
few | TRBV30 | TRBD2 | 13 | CAWSDGTSAEQFF
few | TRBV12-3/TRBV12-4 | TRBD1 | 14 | CASSAQQGLRGYTF